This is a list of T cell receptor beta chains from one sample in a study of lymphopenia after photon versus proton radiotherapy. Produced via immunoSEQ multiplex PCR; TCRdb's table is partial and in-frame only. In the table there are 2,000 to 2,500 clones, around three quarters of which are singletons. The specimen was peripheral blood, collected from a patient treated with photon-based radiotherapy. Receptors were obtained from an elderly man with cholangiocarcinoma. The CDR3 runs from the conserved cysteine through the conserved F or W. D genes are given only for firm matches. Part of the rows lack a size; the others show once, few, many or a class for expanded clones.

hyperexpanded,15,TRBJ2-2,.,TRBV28,TGTGCCAGCAGTTTGTCGAACTATTACACCGGGGAGCTGTTTTTT,CASSLSNYYTGELFF
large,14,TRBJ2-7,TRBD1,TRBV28,TGTGCCAGCAGTTTCGCCGGGACAGCAAACGAGCAGTACTTC,CASSFAGTANEQYF
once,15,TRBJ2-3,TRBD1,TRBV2,TGTGCCAGCAGTGAGGGACAGGGGGTCACAGATACGCAGTATTTT,CASSEGQGVTDTQYF
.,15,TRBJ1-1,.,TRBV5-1,TGCGCCAGCAGCTCGGGGCTTATTAGGCCCTTTGAAGCTTTCTTT,CASSSGLIRPFEAFF
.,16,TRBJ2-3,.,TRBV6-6,TGTGCCAGCAGTCCCATGGGGGGCAGGAGCACAGATACGCAGTATTTT,CASSPMGGRSTDTQYF
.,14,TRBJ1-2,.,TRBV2,TGTGCCAGCAGTGAAGCGTGGACTAACTATGGCTACACCTTC,CASSEAWTNYGYTF
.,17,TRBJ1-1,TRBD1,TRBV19,TGTGCCAGTAGACGGATTCAAAGGGGGCCCATGAACACTGAAGCTTTCTTT,CASRRIQRGPMNTEAFF
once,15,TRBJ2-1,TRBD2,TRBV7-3,TGTGCCAGCAGCTTAGGGACTAGCGTATTCAATGAGCAGTTCTTC,CASSLGTSVFNEQFF
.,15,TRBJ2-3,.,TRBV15,TGTGCCACCAAAACCCCCAGCGAACCCACAGATACGCAGTATTTT,CATKTPSEPTDTQYF
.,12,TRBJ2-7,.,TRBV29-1,TGCAGCGTTGATATGGGGGCGGACGAGCAGTACTTC,CSVDMGADEQYF
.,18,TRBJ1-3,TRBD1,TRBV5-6,TGTGCCAGTACCCAAGGGACAGTCTTGGTACTCTCTGGAAACACCATATATTTT,CASTQGTVLVLSGNTIYF
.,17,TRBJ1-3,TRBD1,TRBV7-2,TGTGCCAGCAGCTTAGGGGGACAGGGGGTCTCTGGAAACACCATATATTTT,CASSLGGQGVSGNTIYF
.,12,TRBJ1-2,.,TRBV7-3,TGTGCCAGCAGCTTAACGCGACAGGCCTACACCTTC,CASSLTRQAYTF
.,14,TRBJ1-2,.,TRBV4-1,TGCGCCAGCAGCCAGAGGACCGATGTTCATGGCTACACCTTC,CASSQRTDVHGYTF
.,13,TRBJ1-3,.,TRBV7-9,TGTGCCAGCAGCTTAGCCTCTGGAAACACCATATATTTT,CASSLASGNTIYF
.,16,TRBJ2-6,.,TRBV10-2,TGCGCCAGCAGTGAACGGGGGGCCTCGGGGGCCAACGTCCTGACTTTC,CASSERGASGANVLTF
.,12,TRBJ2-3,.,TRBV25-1,TGTGCCAGCAGTCCAGAGACAGATACGCAGTATTTT,CASSPETDTQYF
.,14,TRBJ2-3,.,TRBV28,TGTGCCAGCAGTTGGGGAACGGTAACAGATACGCAGTATTTT,CASSWGTVTDTQYF
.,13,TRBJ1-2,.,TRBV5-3,TGTGCCAGAAGCGAGCAGGGGATCTATGGCTACACCTTC,CARSEQGIYGYTF
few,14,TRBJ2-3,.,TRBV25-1,TGTGCCAGCAGTCCTAGACTGAGCACAGATACGCAGTATTTT,CASSPRLSTDTQYF
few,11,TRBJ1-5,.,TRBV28,TGTGCCAGCAGTCCCGGGGAGTCTCAGCATTTT,CASSPGESQHF
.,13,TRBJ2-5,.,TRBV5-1,TGCGCCAGCAGCGGATCGGACCAAGAGACCCAGTACTTC,CASSGSDQETQYF
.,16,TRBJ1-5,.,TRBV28,TGTGCCAGCAGTTTATTATCTGGTTTTAGCAATCAGCCCCAGCATTTT,CASSLLSGFSNQPQHF
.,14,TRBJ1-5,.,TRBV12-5,TGTGCTAGTGCCCCAGGACTCGAGAATCAGCCCCAGCATTTT,CASAPGLENQPQHF
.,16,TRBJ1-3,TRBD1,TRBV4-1,TGCGCCAGCAGCCAGTTTCACAGGGGGCCTGGAAACACCATATATTTT,CASSQFHRGPGNTIYF
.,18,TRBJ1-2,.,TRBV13,TGTGCCAGCAGCAACGAGTTGTACAGGCATTCCCCTAACTATGGCTACACCTTC,CASSNELYRHSPNYGYTF
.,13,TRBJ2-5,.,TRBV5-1,TGCGCCAGCAGCTTCCGGACTGGGGAGACCCAGTACTTC,CASSFRTGETQYF
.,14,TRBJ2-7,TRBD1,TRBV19,TGTGCCAGTAGGCGGGACAGGGGCGTTTGTGAGCAGTACTTC,CASRRDRGVCEQYF
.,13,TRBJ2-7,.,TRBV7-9,TGTGCCAGCAATGCAGGCGGAACCTACGAGCAGTACTTC,CASNAGGTYEQYF
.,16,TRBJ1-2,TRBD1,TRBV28,TGTGCCAGCAGTCTCCAGAGGACAGGGGGGGTTCATGGCTACACCTTC,CASSLQRTGGVHGYTF
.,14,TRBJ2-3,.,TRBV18,TGTGCCAGCTCACCTGTAATGGGCACAGATACGCAGTATTTT,CASSPVMGTDTQYF
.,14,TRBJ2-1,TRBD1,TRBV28,TGTGCCAGCGGGGACCAGGGGGCGTGGAATGAGCAGTTCTTC,CASGDQGAWNEQFF
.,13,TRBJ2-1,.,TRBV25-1,TGTGCCAGCAGCTTTGCAGGATACAATGAGCAGTTCTTC,CASSFAGYNEQFF
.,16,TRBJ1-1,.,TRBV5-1,TGCGCCAGCAGCCAGAACCCTCCAGGGCTGAACACTGAAGCTTTCTTT,CASSQNPPGLNTEAFF